This note documents a single TCR beta chain sequence. Measured with immunoSEQ multiplex PCR; TCRdb has only the in-frame clones, and not every one. The sample lists tens of thousands of clones, just over 90% occurring once. The source of the sample is a study of T cells in tuberculosis. From germline, CDR1 is SGHRS and CDR2 YFSETQ. V shed 5 bases, J shed 7 bases, and the junction held 6 bases outside the gene matches. This CDR3 has 14 residues. The rearrangement uses TRBV5-1 and TRBJ1-4; the match to TRBD1 covers 9 bases. Material: PBMCs. The source of this sequence is a donor aged 10-29 years with latent tuberculosis or without tuberculosis infection. Some clones in this sample may be carry-over from other donors' samples. The CDR3: CASSQQGAREKLFF. DNA for the CDR3: TGCGCCAGCAGTCAACAGGGGGCGCGTGAAAAACTGTTTTTT.